Below are 8 T cell receptor beta chains sequenced from a single sample in a study of shared clonotypes between healthy human individuals. The table came from immunoSEQ multiplex PCR; TCRdb's copy has only in-frame clones and leaves some out. This sample has millions of clones; about 94% occur once, and the top ten carry about 1.1%. Naive CD8 cells lacked CD45RO and underwent positive selection for CCR7, leaving out terminally differentiated effector memory CD45RA+ cells. The sample taken for sequencing was naive CD8+ T cells sorted from blood. These receptors were collected from a man in his late teens or twenties in good health.

The rearrangement uses TRBV7-6 and TRBJ2-5; D remains unclear. Germline V CDR1 and CDR2: SGHVS, FNYEAQ. V lost 5 bases to trimming and J lost 1 base, with 5 bases between them. The CDR3 extends over 12 amino acids. The CDR3 reads CASSTFQETQYF. The CDR3, as DNA: TGTGCCAGCAGCACCTTCCAAGAGACCCAGTACTTC.

This clone appeared a single time. This chain links TRBV28 with TRBJ2-7; 9 nucleotides line up with TRBD1. Per germline, CDR1 MDHEN and CDR2 SYDVKM. Germline trimming cut 2 bases from V and 4 bases from J; bases unmatched to any gene: 12. This CDR3 region has 17 residues. The CDR3 nucleotides are TGTGCCAGCAGTTTACCACGCCCCGGGACAGGGATTTACGAGCAGTACTTC. This gives the protein CASSLPRPGTGIYEQYF.

The chain couples TRBV13 to TRBJ2-7, with D unresolved. Trimming left V 5 bases short and J 2 bases short, with 13 bases between. This CDR3 is built from 14 residues. The germline CDR1 and CDR2 sequences are PRHDT and FYEKMQ (reference sequence). The DNA for the CDR3 is TGTGCCAGCAGCATCGGACGGATCCCCTACGAGCAGTACTTC. Its translation is CASSIGRIPYEQYF.

This chain's CDR3 is CAITVGTGELFF. CDR3 DNA sequence: TGTGCCATCACTGTCGGGACCGGGGAGCTGTTTTTT. This chain connects TRBV10-3 to TRBJ2-2; D not resolved. This CDR3 is built from 12 residues. Germline CDR1 reads ENHRY; CDR2 reads SYGVKD. The V gene lost 7 bases and the J gene lost 5 bases, with 8 bases spanning the gap.

The gene calls are TRBV4-3 and TRBJ2-7, with D possibly matching TRBD2 (6 bases). V lost 4 bases, J lost 2 bases, and 12 bases lay in between. Germline V lookup: CDR1 LGHNA, CDR2 YSLEER. This CDR3 region has 14 residues. CDR3 residues: CASSPYAGTYEQYF. CDR3 nucleotide sequence: TGCGCCAGCAGCCCCTATGCGGGGACCTACGAGCAGTACTTC.

The chain links TRBV9 to TRBJ1-3, with D perhaps matching TRBD1 (5 bases). CDR1 is SGDLS and CDR2 is YYNGEE in the germline V gene. V was cut by 0 bases and J by 3 bases, with 10 bases left in between. The CDR3 runs to 15 residues. DNA of the CDR3: TGTGCCAGCAGCGTAGACGGACACCTTGGAAACACCATATATTTT. It is translated as CASSVDGHLGNTIYF. Together with reference TRBV9 and TRBJ1-3, the CDR3 gives the full variable domain: DSGVTQTPKHLITATGQRVTLRCSPRSGDLSVYWYQQSLDQGLQFLIQYYNGEERAKGNILERFSAQQFPDLHSELNLSSLELGDSALYFCASSVDGHLGNTIYFGEGSWLTVV.

The J gene is TRBJ2-2, the V gene TRBV27, with TRBD2 matching over 8 bases. CDR1 and CDR2 (germline): MNHEY, SMNVEV (reference sequence). CDR3 length: 12 amino acids. Unmatched junction bases numbered 1, after V lost 6 bases and J lost 7 bases. The CDR3: CASRRGDGELFF. CDR3 DNA: TGTGCCAGCAGGCGGGGGGACGGGGAGCTGTTTTTT.

The chain combines TRBV29-1 with TRBJ1-2, with D perhaps TRBD1 (5 bases). Germline assignment: CDR1 SQVTM and CDR2 ANQGSEA. The CDR3 is made up of 14 amino acids. Trimming shortened V by 0 bases and J by 0 bases, and 8 bases separated the two germline ends. The CDR3 coding sequence is TGCAGCGTTGAAGACCAGGGAACTAACTATGGCTACACCTTC. The encoded protein is CSVEDQGTNYGYTF.